These T cell receptor beta chains were read from a single sample in a study of shared clonotypes between healthy human individuals. Data came from immunoSEQ multiplex PCR; TCRdb stores just in-frame clones and leaves some out. The sample shows 660,000 or so clones, roughly 96% of them seen only once. Material for sequencing was naive CD8+ T cells sorted from blood. Receptors originate from a woman aged 25 to 39 in good health. Both conserved end residues are part of each CDR3.

v_gene: TRBV12-2; CDR3aa: CASRLGHWDQPQHF
v_gene: TRBV5-1; CDR3aa: CASSLEGAYGYTF
v_gene: TRBV28; CDR3aa: CASSGPGGRMVETQYF
v_gene: TRBV7-2; CDR3aa: CASSFTTLGLAGLGEQFF
v_gene: TRBV29-1; CDR3aa: CSARLGRQETQYF
v_gene: TRBV28; CDR3aa: CASSSGRYNEQFF
v_gene: TRBV4-1; CDR3aa: CASSQVLTQGAYGYTF
v_gene: TRBV6-6; CDR3aa: CASSYDGWELFF
v_gene: TRBV19; CDR3aa: CASSTSGRYNEQFF
v_gene: TRBV13; CDR3aa: CASSFPGLAGYNEQFF
v_gene: TRBV5-8; CDR3aa: CASSLVAAGQFF
v_gene: TRBV5-8; CDR3aa: CASSLVVSQGSPLHF
v_gene: TRBV27; CDR3aa: CASGINEQYF
v_gene: TRBV29-1; CDR3aa: CSVVRLAHNRRTYEQYF